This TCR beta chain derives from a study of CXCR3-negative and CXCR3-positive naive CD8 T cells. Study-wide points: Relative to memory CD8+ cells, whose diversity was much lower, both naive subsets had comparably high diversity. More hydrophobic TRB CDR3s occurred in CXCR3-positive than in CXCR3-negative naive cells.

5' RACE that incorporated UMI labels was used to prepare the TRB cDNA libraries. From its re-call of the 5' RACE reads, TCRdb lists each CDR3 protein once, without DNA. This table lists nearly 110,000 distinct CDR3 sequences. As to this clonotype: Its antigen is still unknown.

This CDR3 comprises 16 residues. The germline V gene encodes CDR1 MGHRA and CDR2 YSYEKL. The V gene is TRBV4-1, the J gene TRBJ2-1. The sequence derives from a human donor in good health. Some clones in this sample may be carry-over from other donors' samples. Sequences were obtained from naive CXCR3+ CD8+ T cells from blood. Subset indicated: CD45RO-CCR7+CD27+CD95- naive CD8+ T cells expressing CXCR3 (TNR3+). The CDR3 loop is CASSQADAAIYNEQFF.